This TCR beta chain was recovered during a study of blood T cell repertoires in COVID-19. At the level of the study: Samples came from the United States, Italy and Spain, spanning acute and convalescent COVID-19. The analysed material was cDNA or gDNA that came from T cells, B-cell-depleted T cells, or PBMCs.

TCRdb's copy holds only in-frame clones and misses some; the assay was immunoSEQ multiplex PCR. The sample lists just over 250,000 clones; around 90% were seen once. V was cut by 5 bases and J by 0 bases, with 11 bases left in between. The CDR3 is 15 residues long. Germline V lookup: CDR1 SGHTA, CDR2 FQGNSA. Those enrolled in Seattle joined during active infection and were followed longitudinally afterward. This TCR was sampled from a person aged 18-29 years with COVID-19, enrolled during active disease. The rearrangement joins TRBV7-2 to TRBJ2-1; D gene uncertain. Sequenced sample: peripheral blood. CDR3 in DNA: TGTGCCAGCAGCGCCAGTGCTTCCTCCTACAATGAGCAGTTCTTC. Translated, it gives CASSASASSYNEQFF. Variable domain in full (rest from reference TRBV7-2 and TRBJ2-1): GAGVSQSPSNKVTEKGKDVELRCDPISGHTALYWYRQSLGQGLEFLIYFQGNSAPDKSGLPSDRFSAERTGGSVSTLTIQRTQQEDSAVYLCASSASASSYNEQFFGPGTRLTVL.